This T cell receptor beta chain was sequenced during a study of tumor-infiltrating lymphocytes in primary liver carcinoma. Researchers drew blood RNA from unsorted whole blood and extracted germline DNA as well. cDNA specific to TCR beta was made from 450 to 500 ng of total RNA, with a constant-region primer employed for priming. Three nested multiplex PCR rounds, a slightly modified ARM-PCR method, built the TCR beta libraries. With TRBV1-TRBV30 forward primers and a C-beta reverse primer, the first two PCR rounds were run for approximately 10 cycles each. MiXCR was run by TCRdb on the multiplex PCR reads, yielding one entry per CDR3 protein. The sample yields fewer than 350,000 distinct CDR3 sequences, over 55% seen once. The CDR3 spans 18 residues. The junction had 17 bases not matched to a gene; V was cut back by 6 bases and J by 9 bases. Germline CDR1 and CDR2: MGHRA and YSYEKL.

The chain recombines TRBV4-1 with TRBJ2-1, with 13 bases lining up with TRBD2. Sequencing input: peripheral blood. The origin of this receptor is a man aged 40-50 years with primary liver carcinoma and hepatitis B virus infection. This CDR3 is CASRGGTSGIPRGGEQFF. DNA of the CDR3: TGCGCCAGCAGAGGGGGGACTAGCGGGATACCCAGGGGTGGTGAGCAGTTCTTC.